This T cell receptor (gamma chain) was captured in a study of gamma-delta chains in newborns, infants, children. On the study more broadly: Microbial exposure reportedly drives polyclonal innate γδ T cell expansion after birth.

TCRdb redid clone calling on the reads using CATT. Among over a thousand gamma-chain clones, 2.5% to 3% were seen once, and the ten largest hold 22%. This clone turned up a few times. For this DNA, TCRdb reports the protein of a much larger clone, which diverges at residue 9, most likely from a read error; the protein presented here is translated directly from the DNA. The sequence came from a child who was a newborn, infant or young child, either healthy, febrile or measles-vaccinated (not recorded which). The source material was blood.

In DNA, the CDR3 is TGTGCCACCTGGGACAGGCCTAGTGGTTGGATCAAGACGTTT. This encodes CATWDRPSGWIKTF. The chain employs TRGV3 and TRGJP2. The germline V gene encodes CDR1 VTNTFY and CDR2 YDVSTARD (reference sequence). CDR3 size: 14 residues.